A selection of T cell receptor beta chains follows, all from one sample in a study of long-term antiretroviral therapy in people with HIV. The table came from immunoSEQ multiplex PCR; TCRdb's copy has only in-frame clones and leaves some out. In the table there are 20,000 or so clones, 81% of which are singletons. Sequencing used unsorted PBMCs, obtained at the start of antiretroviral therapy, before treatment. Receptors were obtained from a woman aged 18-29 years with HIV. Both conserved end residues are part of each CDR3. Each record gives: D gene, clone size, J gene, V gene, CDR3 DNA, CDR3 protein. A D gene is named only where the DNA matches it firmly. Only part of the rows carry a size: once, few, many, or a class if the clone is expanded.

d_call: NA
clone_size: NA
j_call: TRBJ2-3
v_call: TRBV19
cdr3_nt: TGTGCCAGTAGTATAGTCGAGGGGATCACAGATACGCAGTATTTT
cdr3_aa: CASSIVEGITDTQYF

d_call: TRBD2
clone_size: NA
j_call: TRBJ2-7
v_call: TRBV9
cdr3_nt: TGTGCCAGCAGCGAAGGAGCGGGGGCATACGAGCAGTACTTC
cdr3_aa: CASSEGAGAYEQYF

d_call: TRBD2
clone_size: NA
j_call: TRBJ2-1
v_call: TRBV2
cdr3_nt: TGTGCCAGCAGTGAAGCGGGACTAGTTCACAATGAGCAGTTCTTC
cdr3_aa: CASSEAGLVHNEQFF

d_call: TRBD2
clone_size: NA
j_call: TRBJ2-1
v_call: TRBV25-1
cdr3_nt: TGTGCCAGCAGTGAATATCGCGGGGGCTACAATGAGCAGTTCTTC
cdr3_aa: CASSEYRGGYNEQFF

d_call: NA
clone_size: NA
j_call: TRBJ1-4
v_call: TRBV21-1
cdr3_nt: TGTGCCAGCAGCCGCTCCGAAAGCCGTAATGAAAAACTGTTTTTT
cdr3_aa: CASSRSESRNEKLFF

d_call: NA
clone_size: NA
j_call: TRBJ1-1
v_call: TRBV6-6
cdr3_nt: TGTGCCAGCAGCCCGGACAGAAGGAACACTGAAGCTTTCTTT
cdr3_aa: CASSPDRRNTEAFF

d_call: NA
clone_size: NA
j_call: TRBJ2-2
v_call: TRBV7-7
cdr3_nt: TGTGCCAGCAGCTTCGAGACTAACACCGGGGAGCTGTTTTTT
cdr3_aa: CASSFETNTGELFF

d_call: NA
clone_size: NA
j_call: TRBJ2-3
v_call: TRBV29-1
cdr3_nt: TGCAGCGTTGCAGTAGGGTACACAGATACGCAGTATTTT
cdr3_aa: CSVAVGYTDTQYF

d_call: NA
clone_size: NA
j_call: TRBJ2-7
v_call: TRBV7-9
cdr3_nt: TGTGCCAGCAGCTATAACCGCCTCTCCTACGAGCAGTACTTC
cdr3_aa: CASSYNRLSYEQYF

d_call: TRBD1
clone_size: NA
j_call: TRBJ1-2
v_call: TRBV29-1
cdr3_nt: TGCAGCGTTGAAGATCAGAACAGGGGCTATGGCTACACCTTC
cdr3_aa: CSVEDQNRGYGYTF

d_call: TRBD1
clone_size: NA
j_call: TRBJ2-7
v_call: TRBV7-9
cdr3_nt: TGTGCCAGCAGCTTAGTGACAGGGTTCGACGAGCAGTACTTC
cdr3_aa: CASSLVTGFDEQYF

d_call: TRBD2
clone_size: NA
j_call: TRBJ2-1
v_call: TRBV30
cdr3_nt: TGTGCCTGGAGTGAGGTAGCGGGAGTCCACAATGAGCAGTTCTTC
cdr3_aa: CAWSEVAGVHNEQFF

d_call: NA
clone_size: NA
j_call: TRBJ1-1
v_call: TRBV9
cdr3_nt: TGTGCCAGCAGCTTTACACTGAACACTGAAGCTTTCTTT
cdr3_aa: CASSFTLNTEAFF

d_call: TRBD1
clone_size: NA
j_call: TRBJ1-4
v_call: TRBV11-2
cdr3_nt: TGTGCCAGCAGCCCCCCCGGGACAGGGGTTGAAAAACTGTTTTTT
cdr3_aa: CASSPPGTGVEKLFF

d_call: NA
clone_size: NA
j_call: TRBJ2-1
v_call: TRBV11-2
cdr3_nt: TGTGCCAGCAGCTTAGAATGGGGGGCAAGGTACAATGAGCAGTTCTTC
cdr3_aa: CASSLEWGARYNEQFF

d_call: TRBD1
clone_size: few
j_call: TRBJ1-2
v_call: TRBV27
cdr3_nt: TGTGCCAGCAGTGGGACAGGCTATGGCTACACCTTC
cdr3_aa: CASSGTGYGYTF

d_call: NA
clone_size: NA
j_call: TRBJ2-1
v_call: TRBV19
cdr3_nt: TGTGCCAGTAGTATAGTAGGAGGGTCTAGCCTGGATGAGCAGTTCTTC
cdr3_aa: CASSIVGGSSLDEQFF

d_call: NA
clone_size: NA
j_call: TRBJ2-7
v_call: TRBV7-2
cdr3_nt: TGTGCCAGCAGCCGCGGACTCACTTACGAGCAGTACTTC
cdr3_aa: CASSRGLTYEQYF

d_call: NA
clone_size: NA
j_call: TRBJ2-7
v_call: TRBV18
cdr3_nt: TGTGCCAGCTCAGGCGAAGCCTCCTACGAGCAGTACTTC
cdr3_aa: CASSGEASYEQYF

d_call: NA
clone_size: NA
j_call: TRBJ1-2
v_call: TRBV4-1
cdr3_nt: TGCGCCAGCAGCCAAGATGGGGACCCTTATGGCTACACCTTC
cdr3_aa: CASSQDGDPYGYTF

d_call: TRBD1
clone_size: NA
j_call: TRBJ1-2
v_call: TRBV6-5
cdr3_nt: TGTGCCACCCCAGCCCCGGGACAGGGTGGCTACACCTTC
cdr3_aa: CATPAPGQGGYTF

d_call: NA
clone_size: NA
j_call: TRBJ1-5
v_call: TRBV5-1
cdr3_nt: TGCGCCAGCAGCTTGCCAGGGGCCAATCAGCCCCAGCATTTT
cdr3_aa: CASSLPGANQPQHF

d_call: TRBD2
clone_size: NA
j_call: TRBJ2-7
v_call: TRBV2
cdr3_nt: TGTGCCAGCAGTGAGCGGGGGAATTTCTACGAGCAGTACTTC
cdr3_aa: CASSERGNFYEQYF

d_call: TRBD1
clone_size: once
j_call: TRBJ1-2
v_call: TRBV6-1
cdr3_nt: TGTGCCAGCAGGGCGACAGGGATCCACTATGGCTACACCTTC
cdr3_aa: CASRATGIHYGYTF

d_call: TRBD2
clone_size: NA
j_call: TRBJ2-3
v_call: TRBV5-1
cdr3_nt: TGCGCCAGCAGCTCCTCCGGGACTAGCGGGAGGTCAAGCACAGATACGCAGTATTTT
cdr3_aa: CASSSSGTSGRSSTDTQYF

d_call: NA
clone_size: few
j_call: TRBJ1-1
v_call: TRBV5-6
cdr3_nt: TGTGCCAGCAGCTTGACAGGCCCCTTAGAGGCTTTCTTT
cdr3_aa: CASSLTGPLEAFF

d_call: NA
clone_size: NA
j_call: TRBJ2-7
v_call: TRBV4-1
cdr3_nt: TGCGCCAGCAGCCCGTCGGAGGGGGAGGGGTACGAGCAGTACTTC
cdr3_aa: CASSPSEGEGYEQYF

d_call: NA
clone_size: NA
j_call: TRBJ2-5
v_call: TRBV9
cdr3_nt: TGTGCCAGCAGCGCAGCGGCCATAGGGGGAGAGACCCAGTACTTC
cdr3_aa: CASSAAAIGGETQYF

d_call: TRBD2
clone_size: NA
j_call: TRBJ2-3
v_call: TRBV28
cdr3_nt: TGTGCCGGTTCAGCGGGAGCGGCAGATACGCAGTATTTT
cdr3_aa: CAGSAGAADTQYF

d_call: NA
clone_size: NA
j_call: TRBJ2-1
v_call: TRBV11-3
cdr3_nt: TGTGCCAGCAGCCTATCTTCAGGGGAGGTTGGGAATGAGCAGTTCTTC
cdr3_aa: CASSLSSGEVGNEQFF

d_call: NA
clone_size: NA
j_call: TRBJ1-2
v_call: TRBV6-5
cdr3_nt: TGTGCCAGCAGACCCGCCCCCGACTATGGCCACACCTTC
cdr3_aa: CASRPAPDYGHTF

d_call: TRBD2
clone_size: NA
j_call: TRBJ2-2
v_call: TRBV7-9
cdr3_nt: TGTGCCAGCAGGACTAGCGGGGGAAACACCGGGGAGCTGTTTTTT
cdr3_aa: CASRTSGGNTGELFF

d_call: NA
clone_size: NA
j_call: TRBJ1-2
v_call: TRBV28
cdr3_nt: TGTGCCAGCAGGCTGGAGGGGCCGAGTGGGGTTGAGTATGGCTACACCTTC
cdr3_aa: CASRLEGPSGVEYGYTF

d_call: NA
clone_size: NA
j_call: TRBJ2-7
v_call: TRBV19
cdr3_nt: TGTGCCAGTAGTGGGGCGGGCGACGAGCAGTACTTC
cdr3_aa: CASSGAGDEQYF

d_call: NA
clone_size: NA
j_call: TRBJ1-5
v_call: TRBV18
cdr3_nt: TGTGCCAGCTGTTCGGGGGAAGATCAGCCCCAGCATTTT
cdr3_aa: CASCSGEDQPQHF

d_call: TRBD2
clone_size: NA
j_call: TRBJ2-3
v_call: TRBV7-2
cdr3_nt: TGTGCCAGCAGCGGCCACGGACTAGGGGGCACAGATACGCAGTATTTT
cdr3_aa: CASSGHGLGGTDTQYF

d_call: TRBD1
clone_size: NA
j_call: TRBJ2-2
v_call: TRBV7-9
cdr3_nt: TGTGCCAGCAGCTCGGACAGGACCGGGGAGCTGTTTTTT
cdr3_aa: CASSSDRTGELFF

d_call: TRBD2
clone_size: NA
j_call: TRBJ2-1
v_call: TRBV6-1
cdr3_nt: TGTGCCAGCAGCGCCGGGACTAGCGGTAACAATGAGCAGTTCTTC
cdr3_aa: CASSAGTSGNNEQFF

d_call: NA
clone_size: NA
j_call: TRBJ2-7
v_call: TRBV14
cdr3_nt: TGTGCCAGCAGCCAGAGTACCTACGAGCAGTACTTC
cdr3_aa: CASSQSTYEQYF

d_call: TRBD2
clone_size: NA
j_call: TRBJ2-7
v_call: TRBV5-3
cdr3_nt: TGTGCCAGAAGCTTTCGGGGGGTTAGGGCCTACGAGCAGTACTTC
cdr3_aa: CARSFRGVRAYEQYF